Described below is a single T cell receptor beta chain sequence and its context. Its antigen is undetermined. The sample originates from a study of T cells in narcolepsy. In germline, CDR1 is SQVTM, CDR2 ANQGSEA. The CDR3 covers 14 residues. Trimming took 4 bases from V and 7 from J, leaving 17 bases between them. The study's findings and limits: Autoreactive clonotypes reportedly recurred in blood of same and different patients, not controls. Comparing one patient's CSF and blood CD4+ clonotypes highlighted HCRT- and TRIB2-specific autoreactive clonotypes.

The repertoire was sequenced with immunoSEQ multiplex PCR; TCRdb's copy has only in-frame clones and lacks some. The repertoire consists of under 25,000 clones, with roughly 81% occurring once and the leading ten covering about 1.3%. The sample taken for sequencing was CD45RA- memory CD4+ T cells from PBMCs. V usage is TRBV29-1 and J usage is TRBJ1-5; D gene ambiguous. The source is a human donor with narcolepsy. As DNA, the CDR3 is TGCAGCGTTGTACTGTCCGGCATAGAACAGCCCCAGCATTTT. Protein: CSVVLSGIEQPQHF.